This TCR beta chain emerged from a study of Ad26.COV2.S vaccination and SARS-CoV-2 variants. The germline V and J ends were trimmed by 2 bases and 7 bases, with 6 bases remaining between them. There are 13 residues in the CDR3. Germline CDR1 and CDR2: MNHNY and SVGAGI (reference sequence). TCRdb's copy holds only in-frame clones and misses some; the assay was immunoSEQ multiplex PCR. The sample has about 480,000 clones; 87% are singletons. Treatment in this sample: around 19 received Ad26.COV2.S at low or high dose, single or two shots; a few received placebo; per-sample allocation not given. Day 63 after the first vaccine or placebo injection was the time point for sampling.

The receptor comes from a person aged 18-65 years who received the Ad26.COV2.S COVID-19 vaccine or a placebo. This specimen was peripheral blood, taken in a trial of Ad26.COV2.S vaccine versus placebo. The chain joins TRBV6-6 to TRBJ1-6, with D unresolved. CDR3 amino acids: CASSYDSNSPLHF. The CDR3 region has the DNA TGTGCCAGCAGTTACGACTCCAATTCACCCCTCCACTTT.